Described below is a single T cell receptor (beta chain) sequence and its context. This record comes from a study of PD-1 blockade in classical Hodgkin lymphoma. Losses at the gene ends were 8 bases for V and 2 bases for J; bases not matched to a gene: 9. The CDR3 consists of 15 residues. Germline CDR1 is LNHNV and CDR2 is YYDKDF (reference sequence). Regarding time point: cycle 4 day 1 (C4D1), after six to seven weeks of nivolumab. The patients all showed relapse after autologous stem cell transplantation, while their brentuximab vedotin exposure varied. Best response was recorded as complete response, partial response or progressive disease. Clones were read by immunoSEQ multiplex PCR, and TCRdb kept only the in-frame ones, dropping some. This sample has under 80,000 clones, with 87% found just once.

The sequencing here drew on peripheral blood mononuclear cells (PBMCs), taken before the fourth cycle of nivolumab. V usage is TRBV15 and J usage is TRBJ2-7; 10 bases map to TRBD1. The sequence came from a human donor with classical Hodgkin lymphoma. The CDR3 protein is CATHRPGQGTYEQYF. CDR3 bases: TGTGCCACCCACCGACCGGGACAGGGGACCTACGAGCAGTACTTC.